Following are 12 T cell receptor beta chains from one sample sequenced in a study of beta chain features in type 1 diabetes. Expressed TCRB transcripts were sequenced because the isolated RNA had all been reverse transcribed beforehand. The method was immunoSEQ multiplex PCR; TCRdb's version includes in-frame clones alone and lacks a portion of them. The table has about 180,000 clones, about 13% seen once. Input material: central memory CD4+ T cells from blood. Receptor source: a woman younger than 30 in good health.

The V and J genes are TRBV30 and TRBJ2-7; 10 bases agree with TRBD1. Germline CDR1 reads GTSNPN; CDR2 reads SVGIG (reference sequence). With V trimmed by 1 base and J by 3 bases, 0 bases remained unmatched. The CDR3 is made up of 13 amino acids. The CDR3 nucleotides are TGTGCCTGGAGTGGGACAGGGGGCTACGAGCAGTACTTC. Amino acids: CAWSGTGGYEQYF.

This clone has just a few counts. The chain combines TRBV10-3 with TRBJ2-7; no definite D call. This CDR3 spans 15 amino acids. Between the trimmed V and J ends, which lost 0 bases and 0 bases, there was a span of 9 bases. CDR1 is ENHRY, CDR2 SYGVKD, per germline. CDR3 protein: CAISESVSFSYEQYF. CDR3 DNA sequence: TGTGCCATCAGTGAGTCAGTCAGTTTCTCCTACGAGCAGTACTTC.

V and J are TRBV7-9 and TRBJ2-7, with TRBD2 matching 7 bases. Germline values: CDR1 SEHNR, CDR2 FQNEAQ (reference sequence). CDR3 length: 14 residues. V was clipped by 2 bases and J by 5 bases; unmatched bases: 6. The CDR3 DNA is TGTGCCAGCAGCTTATTAAGCGGGGTGCACGAGCAGTACTTC. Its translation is CASSLLSGVHEQYF.

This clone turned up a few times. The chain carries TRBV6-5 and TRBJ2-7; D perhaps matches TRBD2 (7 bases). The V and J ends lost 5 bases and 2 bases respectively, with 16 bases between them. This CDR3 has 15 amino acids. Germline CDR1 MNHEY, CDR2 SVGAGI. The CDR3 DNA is TGTGCCAGCAGTCGACTTACGGGGGGCACCTACGAGCAGTACTTC. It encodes CASSRLTGGTYEQYF.

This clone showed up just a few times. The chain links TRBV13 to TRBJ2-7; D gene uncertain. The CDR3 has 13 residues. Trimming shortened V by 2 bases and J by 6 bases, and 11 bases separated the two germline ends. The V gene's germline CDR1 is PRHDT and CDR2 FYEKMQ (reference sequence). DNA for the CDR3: TGTGCCAGCAGCTTACAGAGACTGGGCGAGCAGTACTTC. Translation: CASSLQRLGEQYF.

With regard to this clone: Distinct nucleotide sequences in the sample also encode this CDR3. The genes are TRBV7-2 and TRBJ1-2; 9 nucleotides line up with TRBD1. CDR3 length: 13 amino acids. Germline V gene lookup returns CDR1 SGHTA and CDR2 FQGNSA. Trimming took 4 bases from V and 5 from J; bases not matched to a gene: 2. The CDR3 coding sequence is TGTGCCAGCAGCTCGGACAGGGGTTATGGCTACACCTTC. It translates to CASSSDRGYGYTF. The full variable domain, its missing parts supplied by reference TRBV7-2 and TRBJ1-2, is GAGVSQSPSNKVTEKGKDVELRCDPISGHTALYWYRQSLGQGLEFLIYFQGNSAPDKSGLPSDRFSAERTGGSVSTLTIQRTQQEDSAVYLCASSSDRGYGYTFGSGTRLTVV.

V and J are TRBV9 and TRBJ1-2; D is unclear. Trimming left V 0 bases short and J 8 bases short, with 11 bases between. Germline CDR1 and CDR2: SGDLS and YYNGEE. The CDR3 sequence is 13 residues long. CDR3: CASSVVIEAGYTF. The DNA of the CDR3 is TGTGCCAGCAGCGTAGTCATAGAGGCGGGCTACACCTTC.

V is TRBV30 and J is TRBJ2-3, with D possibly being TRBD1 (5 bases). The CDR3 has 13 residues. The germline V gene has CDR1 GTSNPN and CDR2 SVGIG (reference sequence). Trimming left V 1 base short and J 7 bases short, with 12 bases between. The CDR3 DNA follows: TGTGCCTGGAGTGGAGCCAGGGCGAATACGCAGTATTTT. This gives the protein CAWSGARANTQYF.

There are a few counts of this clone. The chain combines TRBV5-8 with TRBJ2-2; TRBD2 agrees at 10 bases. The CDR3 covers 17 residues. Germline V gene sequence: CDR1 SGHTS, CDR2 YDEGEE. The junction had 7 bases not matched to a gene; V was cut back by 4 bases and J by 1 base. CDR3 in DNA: TGTGCCAGCAGCAAGAGGACTAGCGGAGTGAACACCGGGGAGCTGTTTTTT. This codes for CASSKRTSGVNTGELFF.

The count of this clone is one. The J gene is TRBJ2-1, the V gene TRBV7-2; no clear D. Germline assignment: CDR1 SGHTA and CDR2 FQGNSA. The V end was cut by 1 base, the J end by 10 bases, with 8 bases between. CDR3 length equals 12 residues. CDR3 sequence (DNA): TGTGCCAGCAGCTTAGTGTCCCTAGAGCAGTTCTTC. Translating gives CASSLVSLEQFF.

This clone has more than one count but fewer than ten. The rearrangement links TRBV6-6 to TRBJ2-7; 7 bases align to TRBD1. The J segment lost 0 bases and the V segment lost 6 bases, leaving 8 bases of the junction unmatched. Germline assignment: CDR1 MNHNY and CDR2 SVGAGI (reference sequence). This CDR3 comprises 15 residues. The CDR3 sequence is CASSPPGQSSYEQYF. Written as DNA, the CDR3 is TGTGCCAGCAGCCCCCCGGGACAGAGCTCCTACGAGCAGTACTTC.

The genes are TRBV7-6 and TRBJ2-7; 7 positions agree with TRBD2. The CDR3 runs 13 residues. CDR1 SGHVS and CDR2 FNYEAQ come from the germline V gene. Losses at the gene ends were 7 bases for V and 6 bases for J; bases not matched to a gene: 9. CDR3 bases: TGTGCCAGCACCAAAGGGTGGGGGGGCGAGCAGTACTTC. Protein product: CASTKGWGGEQYF. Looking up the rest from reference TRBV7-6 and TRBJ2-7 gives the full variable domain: GAGVSQSPRYKVTKRGQDVALRCDPISGHVSLYWYRQALGQGPEFLTYFNYEAQQDKSGLPNDRFSAERPEGSISTLTIQRTEQRDSAMYRCASTKGWGGEQYFGPGTRLTVT.